This T cell receptor beta chain is from a study of T-cell memory formation after mild COVID-19. For the study at large: Most TCR clusters belonged to a single donor. Overall study results and limits: Pre-infection memory already had some responding clones, implying cross-reactive memory joined.

Germline CDR1 SGHKS, CDR2 YYEKEE (reference sequence). The CDR3 contains 17 residues. With 0 bases removed from V and 0 bases from J, the gap between germline ends came to 16 bases. TCRdb fed the 5' RACE reads into MiXCR, producing one record per CDR3 protein. The sample consists of 550,000 to 700,000 distinct CDR3 sequences, around 16% of them appearing once. Details on this clonotype: What it binds is unknown.

This TCR came from an adult woman who had mild COVID-19 (a few samples of this study predate the infection). Cell type and time point are not known. The chain has TRBV5-5 and TRBJ2-7; the D is unclear. Sequenced: PBMCs or a T cell subset sorted from them (not recorded which). The CDR3 sequence is CASSLGKTASDSYEQYF. The CDR3, as DNA: TGTGCCAGCAGCTTGGGAAAAACAGCGTCGGACTCCTACGAGCAGTACTTC.